Listed below are T cell receptor beta chains from one sample, sequenced in a study of blood T cell repertoires in COVID-19. Here immunoSEQ multiplex PCR was the method, and the copy in TCRdb shows in-frame clones only, minus some. The table records about 250,000 clones, approximately 90% of them present only once. Sequencing was carried out using PBMCs or T cells enriched from blood (not recorded which). These receptors were taken from a man aged 35 to 55 who had recovered from COVID-19. CDR3s include the opening cysteine and the closing phenylalanine or tryptophan. Fields, in order: CDR3 length, J gene, V gene, clone size, D gene, CDR3 protein, CDR3 DNA. A D gene is named only where the DNA matches it firmly. Only some rows state a clone size, as once, few, many or a class for expanded clones.

CDR3 length: 16; J gene: TRBJ2-7; V gene: TRBV4-3; clone size: NA; D gene: NA; CDR3 protein: CASSQDKQRAFYEQYF; CDR3 DNA: TGCGCCAGCAGCCAAGATAAACAGAGAGCTTTCTACGAGCAGTACTTC
CDR3 length: 13; J gene: TRBJ2-7; V gene: TRBV4-2; clone size: NA; D gene: NA; CDR3 protein: CASSPGTFHEQYF; CDR3 DNA: TGTGCCAGCAGCCCAGGGACTTTCCACGAGCAGTACTTC
CDR3 length: 15; J gene: TRBJ2-7; V gene: TRBV27; clone size: NA; D gene: NA; CDR3 protein: CASSLFGTSVYEQYF; CDR3 DNA: TGTGCCAGCAGTTTATTTGGGACAAGTGTGTACGAGCAGTACTTC
CDR3 length: 16; J gene: TRBJ2-6; V gene: TRBV5-8; clone size: once; D gene: TRBD1; CDR3 protein: CASSSDRVAGANVLTF; CDR3 DNA: TGTGCCAGCAGCTCCGACAGGGTGGCTGGGGCCAACGTCCTGACTTTC
CDR3 length: 13; J gene: TRBJ1-2; V gene: TRBV11-2; clone size: NA; D gene: NA; CDR3 protein: CASSPDGIYGYTF; CDR3 DNA: TGTGCCAGCAGCCCAGACGGGATTTATGGCTACACCTTC
CDR3 length: 15; J gene: TRBJ2-1; V gene: TRBV2; clone size: NA; D gene: TRBD2; CDR3 protein: CASSAGLAGLWEQFF; CDR3 DNA: TGTGCCAGCAGTGCCGGACTAGCGGGCCTTTGGGAGCAGTTCTTC
CDR3 length: 18; J gene: TRBJ2-3; V gene: TRBV11-2; clone size: NA; D gene: TRBD2; CDR3 protein: CASSLGPRRRGDTDTQYF; CDR3 DNA: TGTGCCAGCAGCTTAGGCCCCCGAAGGCGGGGGGACACAGATACGCAGTATTTT
CDR3 length: 15; J gene: TRBJ2-5; V gene: TRBV5-6; clone size: once; D gene: NA; CDR3 protein: CASTPLGAGEETQYF; CDR3 DNA: TGTGCCAGCACCCCGCTGGGGGCAGGGGAAGAGACCCAGTACTTC
CDR3 length: 15; J gene: TRBJ2-7; V gene: TRBV5-1; clone size: once; D gene: TRBD1; CDR3 protein: CASSLSQGASYEQYF; CDR3 DNA: TGCGCCAGCAGCTTGTCCCAGGGGGCTTCCTACGAGCAGTACTTC
CDR3 length: 14; J gene: TRBJ1-3; V gene: TRBV25-1; clone size: NA; D gene: NA; CDR3 protein: CATETGVFGNTIYF; CDR3 DNA: TGTGCCACCGAAACGGGGGTCTTTGGAAACACCATATATTTT
CDR3 length: 14; J gene: TRBJ1-1; V gene: TRBV6-5; clone size: NA; D gene: TRBD1; CDR3 protein: CASSRTGVGTEAFF; CDR3 DNA: TGTGCCAGCAGTCGGACAGGGGTTGGAACTGAAGCTTTCTTT
CDR3 length: 14; J gene: TRBJ2-7; V gene: TRBV5-8; clone size: NA; D gene: NA; CDR3 protein: CASSLADSSYEQYF; CDR3 DNA: TGTGCCAGCAGCTTGGCTGACAGCTCCTACGAGCAGTACTTC
CDR3 length: 11; J gene: TRBJ2-1; V gene: TRBV6-5; clone size: NA; D gene: TRBD2; CDR3 protein: CATSGEGEQFF; CDR3 DNA: TGTGCCACCTCGGGGGAGGGTGAGCAGTTCTTC
CDR3 length: 14; J gene: TRBJ1-1; V gene: TRBV28; clone size: NA; D gene: NA; CDR3 protein: CASQGMQGYTEAFF; CDR3 DNA: TGTGCCAGCCAGGGAATGCAGGGGTACACTGAAGCTTTCTTT
CDR3 length: 15; J gene: TRBJ2-5; V gene: TRBV5-1; clone size: NA; D gene: TRBD1; CDR3 protein: CASSWGQASRETQYF; CDR3 DNA: TGCGCCAGCAGTTGGGGACAGGCCTCCAGGGAGACCCAGTACTTC
CDR3 length: 15; J gene: TRBJ2-3; V gene: TRBV11-3; clone size: NA; D gene: TRBD1; CDR3 protein: CASRSGQVSTDTQYF; CDR3 DNA: TGTGCCAGTAGATCGGGACAGGTTAGCACAGATACGCAGTATTTT
CDR3 length: 16; J gene: TRBJ1-5; V gene: TRBV6-5; clone size: NA; D gene: NA; CDR3 protein: CASSYSVEDTNQPQHF; CDR3 DNA: TGTGCCAGCAGTTACTCCGTCGAGGATACCAATCAGCCCCAGCATTTT
CDR3 length: 16; J gene: TRBJ1-4; V gene: TRBV6-5; clone size: NA; D gene: NA; CDR3 protein: CASSYGDTIRNEKLFF; CDR3 DNA: TGTGCCAGCAGTTACGGGGACACGATTAGAAATGAAAAACTGTTTTTT
CDR3 length: 17; J gene: TRBJ2-3; V gene: TRBV4-3; clone size: NA; D gene: TRBD2; CDR3 protein: CASSQQGLAGVPDTQYF; CDR3 DNA: TGCGCCAGCAGCCAACAGGGACTAGCGGGAGTTCCAGATACGCAGTATTTT
CDR3 length: 13; J gene: TRBJ1-2; V gene: TRBV11-2; clone size: NA; D gene: NA; CDR3 protein: CASSLADSDGYTF; CDR3 DNA: TGTGCCAGCAGCTTAGCGGACAGTGATGGCTACACCTTC
CDR3 length: 15; J gene: TRBJ2-3; V gene: TRBV19; clone size: NA; D gene: TRBD2; CDR3 protein: CASSFGTSGVDTQYF; CDR3 DNA: TGTGCCAGTAGCTTTGGGACTAGCGGGGTGGATACGCAGTATTTT
CDR3 length: 13; J gene: TRBJ1-3; V gene: TRBV10-3; clone size: NA; D gene: TRBD1; CDR3 protein: CAINRGSGNTIYF; CDR3 DNA: TGTGCCATTAACAGGGGCTCTGGAAACACCATATATTTT
CDR3 length: 14; J gene: TRBJ1-6; V gene: TRBV11-1; clone size: NA; D gene: NA; CDR3 protein: CASSSTRGGSPLHF; CDR3 DNA: TGTGCCAGCAGCTCAACCAGGGGCGGCTCACCCCTCCACTTT
CDR3 length: 15; J gene: TRBJ1-5; V gene: TRBV28; clone size: NA; D gene: NA; CDR3 protein: CASSLQGWGNQPQHF; CDR3 DNA: TGTGCCAGCAGTTTGCAGGGATGGGGCAATCAGCCCCAGCATTTT
CDR3 length: 13; J gene: TRBJ1-2; V gene: TRBV6-5; clone size: NA; D gene: NA; CDR3 protein: CASRILSDYGYTF; CDR3 DNA: TGTGCCAGCAGAATCCTGTCCGACTATGGCTACACCTTC
CDR3 length: 12; J gene: TRBJ2-3; V gene: TRBV5-4; clone size: NA; D gene: TRBD1; CDR3 protein: CASSQDRAAQYF; CDR3 DNA: TGTGCCAGCAGCCAGGACAGGGCGGCGCAGTATTTT
CDR3 length: 15; J gene: TRBJ2-3; V gene: TRBV6-6; clone size: NA; D gene: TRBD2; CDR3 protein: CASRRAGGGTDTQYF; CDR3 DNA: TGTGCCAGCAGGAGAGCGGGAGGCGGCACAGATACGCAGTATTTT
CDR3 length: 16; J gene: TRBJ2-1; V gene: TRBV19; clone size: NA; D gene: TRBD2; CDR3 protein: CASMQGLAGDVGEQFF; CDR3 DNA: TGTGCCAGTATGCAAGGACTAGCGGGAGATGTCGGTGAGCAGTTCTTC
CDR3 length: 14; J gene: TRBJ1-6; V gene: TRBV6-5; clone size: NA; D gene: NA; CDR3 protein: CASSYSDSDSPLHF; CDR3 DNA: TGTGCCAGCAGTTACTCCGACAGTGATTCACCCCTCCACTTT
CDR3 length: 16; J gene: TRBJ1-4; V gene: TRBV9; clone size: NA; D gene: TRBD1; CDR3 protein: CASSVRDRGVNEKLFF; CDR3 DNA: TGTGCCAGCAGCGTACGGGACAGAGGAGTAAATGAAAAACTGTTTTTT
CDR3 length: 16; J gene: TRBJ1-3; V gene: TRBV19; clone size: NA; D gene: NA; CDR3 protein: CASSISFGESGNTIYF; CDR3 DNA: TGTGCCAGTAGTATCTCTTTCGGGGAATCTGGAAACACCATATATTTT
CDR3 length: 16; J gene: TRBJ2-5; V gene: TRBV11-2; clone size: NA; D gene: NA; CDR3 protein: CASSLIVGSGQETQYF; CDR3 DNA: TGTGCCAGCAGCTTAATTGTCGGGAGTGGCCAAGAGACCCAGTACTTC
CDR3 length: 15; J gene: TRBJ2-1; V gene: TRBV19; clone size: NA; D gene: NA; CDR3 protein: CASTGTRDSHNEQFF; CDR3 DNA: TGTGCCAGTACCGGAACCCGGGACTCACACAATGAGCAGTTCTTC
CDR3 length: 14; J gene: TRBJ2-1; V gene: TRBV11-2; clone size: once; D gene: TRBD2; CDR3 protein: CASTGLAFLYEQFF; CDR3 DNA: TGTGCCAGCACCGGACTAGCTTTCTTGTATGAGCAGTTCTTC
CDR3 length: 15; J gene: TRBJ1-6; V gene: TRBV12-5; clone size: NA; D gene: NA; CDR3 protein: CASGLAIGRNSPLHF; CDR3 DNA: TGTGCTAGTGGTTTGGCGATTGGGAGGAATTCACCCCTCCACTTT
CDR3 length: 19; J gene: TRBJ2-1; V gene: TRBV12-1; clone size: few; D gene: NA; CDR3 protein: CASSFGYCRWRSSYNEQFF; CDR3 DNA: TGTGCCAGCAGCTTTGGGTATTGTCGCTGGAGGAGCTCCTACAATGAGCAGTTCTTC
CDR3 length: 15; J gene: TRBJ2-1; V gene: TRBV7-2; clone size: NA; D gene: TRBD2; CDR3 protein: CASSSSGRAYNEQFF; CDR3 DNA: TGTGCCAGCAGCTCCAGCGGGAGGGCCTACAATGAGCAGTTCTTC
CDR3 length: 16; J gene: TRBJ1-6; V gene: TRBV19; clone size: NA; D gene: NA; CDR3 protein: CASSDMRDRVNSPLHF; CDR3 DNA: TGTGCCAGTAGTGATATGAGGGATCGGGTTAATTCACCCCTCCACTTT
CDR3 length: 13; J gene: TRBJ2-4; V gene: TRBV3-1/TRBV3-2; clone size: once; D gene: TRBD2; CDR3 protein: CASSRTSGVIQYF; CDR3 DNA: TGTGCCAGCAGCCGGACTAGCGGGGTCATTCAGTACTTC
CDR3 length: 11; J gene: TRBJ1-5; V gene: TRBV6-5; clone size: NA; D gene: NA; CDR3 protein: CASQFNQPQHF; CDR3 DNA: TGTGCCAGTCAGTTCAATCAGCCCCAGCATTTT
CDR3 length: 15; J gene: TRBJ2-7; V gene: TRBV3-1/TRBV3-2; clone size: NA; D gene: NA; CDR3 protein: CASSQTPGQAYEQYF; CDR3 DNA: TGTGCCAGCAGCCAAACACCGGGACAAGCCTACGAGCAGTACTTC
CDR3 length: 15; J gene: TRBJ2-5; V gene: TRBV7-9; clone size: once; D gene: TRBD1; CDR3 protein: CASLAGTGNQETQYF; CDR3 DNA: TGTGCCAGCTTAGCCGGGACAGGTAACCAAGAGACCCAGTACTTC
CDR3 length: 15; J gene: TRBJ2-5; V gene: TRBV27; clone size: once; D gene: TRBD1; CDR3 protein: CASSSPGGYQETQYF; CDR3 DNA: TGTGCCAGCAGTTCGCCAGGGGGTTATCAAGAGACCCAGTACTTC
CDR3 length: 14; J gene: TRBJ1-2; V gene: TRBV5-1; clone size: once; D gene: NA; CDR3 protein: CASGALGGSYGYTF; CDR3 DNA: TGCGCCAGCGGGGCCCTGGGCGGCTCCTATGGCTACACCTTC
CDR3 length: 15; J gene: TRBJ2-7; V gene: TRBV24-1; clone size: NA; D gene: TRBD2; CDR3 protein: CATSDVTSGSYEQYF; CDR3 DNA: TGTGCCACCAGTGATGTGACTAGCGGGAGCTACGAGCAGTACTTC
CDR3 length: 15; J gene: TRBJ2-1; V gene: TRBV5-4; clone size: NA; D gene: NA; CDR3 protein: CASSKRGNSYNEQFF; CDR3 DNA: TGTGCCAGCAGCAAACGGGGAAACTCCTACAATGAGCAGTTCTTC
CDR3 length: 13; J gene: TRBJ2-1; V gene: TRBV6-5; clone size: NA; D gene: NA; CDR3 protein: CASGRGRYNEQFF; CDR3 DNA: TGTGCCAGCGGTCGAGGGCGGTACAATGAGCAGTTCTTC
CDR3 length: 13; J gene: TRBJ1-4; V gene: TRBV30; clone size: NA; D gene: NA; CDR3 protein: CAWSAETREKLFF; CDR3 DNA: TGTGCCTGGAGTGCCGAGACTAGAGAAAAACTGTTTTTT
CDR3 length: 13; J gene: TRBJ2-3; V gene: TRBV5-1; clone size: NA; D gene: NA; CDR3 protein: CASSLENTDTQYF; CDR3 DNA: TGCGCCAGCAGCCTTGAGAACACAGATACGCAGTATTTT
CDR3 length: 15; J gene: TRBJ1-1; V gene: TRBV5-1; clone size: NA; D gene: NA; CDR3 protein: CASSIRQELNTEAFF; CDR3 DNA: TGCGCCAGCAGCATTCGACAGGAATTGAACACTGAAGCTTTCTTT
CDR3 length: 13; J gene: TRBJ2-7; V gene: TRBV27; clone size: NA; D gene: NA; CDR3 protein: CASSFRVRYEQYF; CDR3 DNA: TGTGCCAGCAGTTTCAGGGTGAGATACGAGCAGTACTTC
CDR3 length: 11; J gene: TRBJ1-3; V gene: TRBV6-1; clone size: NA; D gene: NA; CDR3 protein: CASSSGDTIYF; CDR3 DNA: TGTGCCAGCAGTTCAGGGGACACCATATATTTT